Shown below are 8 T cell receptor beta chains from a single sample sequenced in a study of blood T cells in healthy people across ages. Primed by a sample-barcoded 5' primer and a J-beta primer mix, a second PCR proceeded for about 7 to 11 cycles. TCRdb reprocessed the 5' RACE reads via MiXCR and lists one record per CDR3 protein. The sample comprises over a million distinct CDR3 sequences, around 43% of which are singletons, and around 18% rests with the top ten. The specimen sequenced was blood. These receptors were taken from a woman aged 60-75 years in good health.

This clonotype has a handful of counts. The chain uses TRBV5-1 and TRBJ2-1, with D maybe TRBD2 (6 bases). The V end was cut by 4 bases, the J end by 5 bases, with 16 bases between. Germline V CDR1 and CDR2: SGHRS, YFSETQ. This CDR3 is built from 15 residues. CDR3: CASSVRAGTNNEQFF. DNA of the CDR3: TGCGCCAGCAGCGTTCGAGCGGGTACAAACAATGAGCAGTTCTTC. The whole variable domain, filled in from reference TRBV5-1 and TRBJ2-1, reads KAGVTQTPRYLIKTRGQQVTLSCSPISGHRSVSWYQQTPGQGLQFLFEYFSETQRNKGNFPGRFSGRQFSNSRSEMNVSTLELGDSALYLCASSVRAGTNNEQFFGPGTRLTVL.

This clonotype was seen a handful of times. CDR3 in amino acids: CASSLTEGPGGYTF. In nucleotides, the CDR3 is TGTGCCAGCAGCTTGACAGAGGGTCCTGGAGGCTACACCTTC. This rearrangement joins TRBV11-2 to TRBJ1-2; weak D call: TRBD1 (5 bases). The V end lost 3 bases, the J end lost 8 bases, and 16 bases lay between the germline ends. From germline, CDR1 is SGHAT and CDR2 FQNNGV. This CDR3 contains 14 residues.

This clonotype was detected a few times. The CDR3 DNA sequence: TGTGCCAGCAGCCAGACTAGCGGGAGGGCGCAGGAGACCCAGTACTTC. Translating gives CASSQTSGRAQETQYF. The chain has TRBV11-2 and TRBJ2-5; TRBD2 agrees at 14 bases. CDR3 length: 16 amino acids. Looked up from germline, CDR1 is SGHAT and CDR2 is FQNNGV. Trimming took 5 bases from V and 5 from J; bases not matched to a gene: 7.

This clonotype occurred once. The V and J genes are TRBV10-1 and TRBJ2-7; 9 bases are a match to TRBD1. V trimming: 8 bases; J trimming: 4 bases; junction bases outside the gene matches: 9. The CDR3 covers 14 residues. Germline V gene data show CDR1 as WNHNN and CDR2 as SYGVQD (reference sequence). The CDR3 bases are TGCGCCAGCGGTGCGGGACAGGGTCCTTACGAGCAGTACTTC. Translation: CASGAGQGPYEQYF.

This clonotype was counted between two and nine times. The chain recombines TRBV12-3 or TRBV12-4 with TRBJ2-3; 7 bases line up with TRBD2. Trimming took 7 bases from V and 5 from J; bases not matched to a gene: 15. This CDR3 region has 16 residues. CDR3 region: CASTTILPLAQDTQYF. CDR3 coding DNA: TGTGCCAGCACCACCATCCTCCCACTAGCGCAAGATACGCAGTATTTT.

The J gene is TRBJ2-2, the V gene TRBV5-5, with D possibly matching TRBD2 (6 bases). The V gene lost 1 base and the J gene lost 3 bases, with 10 bases spanning the gap. This CDR3 is built from 15 residues. Per the germline V gene, CDR1 is SGHKS and CDR2 is YYEKEE (reference sequence). The CDR3 DNA follows: TGTGCCAGCAGCTTGTGGGGCGGGGACACCGGGGAGCTGTTTTTT. Translated, it gives CASSLWGGDTGELFF.

Only a few counts were recorded for this clonotype. V and J are TRBV28 and TRBJ2-3; D uncertain. The CDR3 extends over 15 amino acids. Germline assignment: CDR1 MDHEN and CDR2 SYDVKM. V was shortened by 5 bases and J by 0 bases, with 12 bases between the two germline ends. This CDR3 reads CASSTYRRSTDTQYF. The CDR3 DNA is TGTGCCAGCAGTACGTACCGAAGAAGCACAGATACGCAGTATTTT.

CDR3 loop: CATSESGTVNSEQFF. The DNA of the CDR3 is TGTGCCACCAGTGAATCCGGGACAGTGAACAGTGAGCAGTTCTTC. This sequence joins TRBV24-1 and TRBJ2-1; 7 positions agree with TRBD1. The CDR3 totals 15 residues. With V trimmed by 4 bases and J by 9 bases, 11 bases remained unmatched. CDR1 is KGHDR and CDR2 is SFDVKD in the germline V gene.